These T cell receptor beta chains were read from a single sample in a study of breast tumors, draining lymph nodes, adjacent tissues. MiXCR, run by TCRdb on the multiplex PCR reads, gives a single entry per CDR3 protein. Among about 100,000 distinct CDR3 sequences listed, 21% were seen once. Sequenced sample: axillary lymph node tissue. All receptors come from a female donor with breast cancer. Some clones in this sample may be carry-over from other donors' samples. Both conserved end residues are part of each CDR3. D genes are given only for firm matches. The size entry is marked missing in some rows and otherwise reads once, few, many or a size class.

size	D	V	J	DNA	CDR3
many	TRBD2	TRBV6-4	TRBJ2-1	TGTGCCAGCAGTGAGTTGGCGGGAGGGCGCGGATCTGAGCAGTTCTTC	CASSELAGGRGSEQFF
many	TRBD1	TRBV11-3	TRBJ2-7	TGTGCCAGCAGCTCACAGGGGGCCGAGTTTTTTCGCGAGCAGTACTTC	CASSSQGAEFFREQYF
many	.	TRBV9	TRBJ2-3	TGTGCCAGCAGCGTAGCAACTAGTGATACTAGCACAGATACGCAGTATTTT	CASSVATSDTSTDTQYF
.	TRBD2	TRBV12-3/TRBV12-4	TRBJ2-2	TGTGCCAGCAGTTCCGCCGGGACTAGAGGCGGGGAGCTGTTTTTT	CASSSAGTRGGELFF
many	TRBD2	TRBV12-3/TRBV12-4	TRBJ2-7	TGTGCCAGCAGTCCGGGACTAGCGGGAGCGGGCGAGCAGTACTTC	CASSPGLAGAGEQYF
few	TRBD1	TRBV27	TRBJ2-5	TGTGCCAGCAGTTTATTTGGGACAGATCCCCTGACCCAGTACTTC	CASSLFGTDPLTQYF
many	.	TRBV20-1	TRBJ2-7	TGCAGTGCTAGTCCGCGCGACGAGCAGTACTTC	CSASPRDEQYF
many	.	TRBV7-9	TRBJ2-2	TGTGCCAGCAGCTTCCCCACGAACACCGGGGAGCTGTTTTTT	CASSFPTNTGELFF
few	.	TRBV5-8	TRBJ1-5	TGTGCCAGCAGCCGGGTTTATCAGCCCCAGCATTTT	CASSRVYQPQHF
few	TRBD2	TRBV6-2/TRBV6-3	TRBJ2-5	TGTGCCAGCAGTTACTCAAGGTGGACTAGCGCCCAAGAGACCCAGTACTTC	CASSYSRWTSAQETQYF
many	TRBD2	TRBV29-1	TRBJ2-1	TGCAGCGTTAGGGCGGGGGGGGTCGATGAGCAGTTCTTC	CSVRAGGVDEQFF
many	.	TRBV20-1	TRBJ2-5	TGCAGTGCTAGAGACCTCGACGGCCATCCCCAAGAGACCCAGTACTTC	CSARDLDGHPQETQYF
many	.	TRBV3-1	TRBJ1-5	TGTGCCAGCAGCCAAGACAGGTATCAGCCCCAGCATTTT	CASSQDRYQPQHF
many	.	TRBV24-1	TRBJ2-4	TGTGCCACCAGTGATTTCTCCCTGGGAGTCAAAAACATTCAGTACTTC	CATSDFSLGVKNIQYF
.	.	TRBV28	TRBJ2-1	TGTGCCAGCAGTTGGGGGTGGTCCTACAATGAGCAGTTCTTC	CASSWGWSYNEQFF
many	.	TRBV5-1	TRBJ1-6	TGCGCCAGCAGCGGGGGGGCAGGGCTGAGCCTTAATTCACCCCTCCACTTT	CASSGGAGLSLNSPLHF
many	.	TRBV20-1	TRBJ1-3	TGCAGTGCTGCGGGACGAGCTGGAAACACCATATATTTT	CSAAGRAGNTIYF
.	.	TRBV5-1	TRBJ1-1	TGCGCCAGCAGCGCCAACGGAGGGAAGGGCACTGAAGCTTTCTTT	CASSANGGKGTEAFF
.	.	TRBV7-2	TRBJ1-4	TGTGCCAGCAGCTTACGCCAGGGGCGTGAAAAACTGTTTTTT	CASSLRQGREKLFF
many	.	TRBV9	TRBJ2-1	TGTGCCAGCAGCGCAGATCTAGGTGGTGAGCAGTTCTTC	CASSADLGGEQFF
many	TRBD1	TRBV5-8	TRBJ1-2	TGTGCCAGCAGCTGGGGGGACAGGGGGCTAACGAACTATGGCTACACCTTC	CASSWGDRGLTNYGYTF
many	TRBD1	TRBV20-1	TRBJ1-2	TGCAGTGCTAGGGCCCCGGGACAGGGGCGTACCAACTATGGCTACACCTTC	CSARAPGQGRTNYGYTF
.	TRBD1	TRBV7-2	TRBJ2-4	TGTGCCAGCAGCTTAGTAGTGGGGACAGGGCAAAACATTCAGTACTTC	CASSLVVGTGQNIQYF
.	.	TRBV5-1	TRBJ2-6	TGCGCCAGCAGACTAAAGTTATCTGGGGCCAACGTCCTGACTTTC	CASRLKLSGANVLTF
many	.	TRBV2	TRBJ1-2	TGTGCCAGCAGAAGACGATCGGACGTATATGGCTACACCTTC	CASRRRSDVYGYTF
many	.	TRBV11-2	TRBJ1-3	TGTGCCAGCAGATCAATAGGTGGCTCTGGAAACACCATATATTTT	CASRSIGGSGNTIYF
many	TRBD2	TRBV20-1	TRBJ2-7	TGCAGTGCTAGCCAGCGGGGGGGCTACGAGCAGTACTTC	CSASQRGGYEQYF
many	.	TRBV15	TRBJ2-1	TGTGCCACCAGCAGGGGAGTACAGGGAGACAATGAGCAGTTCTTC	CATSRGVQGDNEQFF
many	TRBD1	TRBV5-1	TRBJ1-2	TGCGCCAGCACCCGGAGAACAGGGGGCTATGGCTACACCTTC	CASTRRTGGYGYTF
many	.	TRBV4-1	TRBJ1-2	TGCGCCAGCAGCCACTCTCAAAGGACTAGCGGCTACACCTTC	CASSHSQRTSGYTF
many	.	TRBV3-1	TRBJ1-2	TGTGCCAGCAATAGTGGGGGGGGCTATGGCTACACCTTC	CASNSGGGYGYTF
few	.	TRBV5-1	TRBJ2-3	TGCGCCAGCGGAGAAGGCGATCTGGGGGGCACAGATACGCAGTATTTT	CASGEGDLGGTDTQYF
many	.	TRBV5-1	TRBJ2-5	TGCGCCAGCAGCCAAAAACATAGGCAGTACTTC	CASSQKHRQYF
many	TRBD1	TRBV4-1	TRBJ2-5	TGCGCCAGCAGCCCCCCAGGGACAGGAGGGTCCGGATTCCAGTACTTC	CASSPPGTGGSGFQYF
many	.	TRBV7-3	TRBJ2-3	TGTGCCAGCAGCTCCAGCACAGATACGCAGTATTTT	CASSSSTDTQYF
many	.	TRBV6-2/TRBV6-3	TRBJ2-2	TGTGCCAGCAGTCCAATAGCGGTAATGAACACCGGGGAGCTGTTTTTT	CASSPIAVMNTGELFF
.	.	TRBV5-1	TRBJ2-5	TGCGCCAGCAGGGGGGGACGCTACCAAGAGACCCAGCACTTC	CASRGGRYQETQHF